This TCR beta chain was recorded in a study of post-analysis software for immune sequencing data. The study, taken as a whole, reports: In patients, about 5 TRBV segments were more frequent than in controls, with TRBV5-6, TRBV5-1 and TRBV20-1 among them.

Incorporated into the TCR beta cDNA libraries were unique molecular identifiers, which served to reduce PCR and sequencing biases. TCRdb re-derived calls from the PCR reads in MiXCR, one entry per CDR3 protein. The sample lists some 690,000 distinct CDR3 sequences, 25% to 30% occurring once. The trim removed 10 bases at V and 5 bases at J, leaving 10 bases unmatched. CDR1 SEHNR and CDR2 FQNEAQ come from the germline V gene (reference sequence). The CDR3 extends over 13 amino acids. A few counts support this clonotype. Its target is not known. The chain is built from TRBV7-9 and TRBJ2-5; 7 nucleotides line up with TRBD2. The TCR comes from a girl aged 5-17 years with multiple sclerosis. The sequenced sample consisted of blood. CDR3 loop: CAIGGSRVETQYF. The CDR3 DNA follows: TGTGCCATCGGGGGGTCGCGGGTTGAGACCCAGTACTTC.